This TCR beta chain was obtained from a study of T cells after yellow fever vaccination. In its sample, this clonotype was seen a few times. Germline V lookup: CDR1 KGHDR, CDR2 SFDVKD. The CDR3 contains 12 residues. With V trimmed by 9 bases and J by 7 bases, 2 bases remained unmatched. TCRdb used MiXCR to reprocess the 5' RACE reads, holding one entry per CDR3 protein. The sample consists of some 670,000 distinct CDR3 sequences, roughly an eighth of them appearing once. The gene calls are TRBV24-1 and TRBJ2-6; 7 positions agree with TRBD1. The sample was PBMCs, taken on the day of the yellow fever booster vaccination. This sequence was found in a man aged 30 to 45 who received the YFV17D yellow fever vaccine. The CDR3 DNA sequence: TGTGCCACCCAGGGGGAAGCCAACGTCCTGACTTTC. It yields the protein CATQGEANVLTF.